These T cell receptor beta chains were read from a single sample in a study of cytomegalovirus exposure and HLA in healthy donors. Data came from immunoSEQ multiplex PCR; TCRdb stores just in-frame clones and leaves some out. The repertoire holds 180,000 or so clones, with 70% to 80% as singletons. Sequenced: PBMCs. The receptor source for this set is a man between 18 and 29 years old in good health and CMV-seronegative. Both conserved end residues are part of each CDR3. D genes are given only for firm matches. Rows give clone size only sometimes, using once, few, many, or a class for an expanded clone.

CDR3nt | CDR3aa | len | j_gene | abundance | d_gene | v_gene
TGTGCCAGCACCAAATCCCAGACAGGGAGAGGCTACACCTTC | CASTKSQTGRGYTF | 14 | TRBJ1-2 | . | TRBD1 | TRBV7-9
TGTGCCAGCAGTTTATACGGCTACGAGCAGTACTTC | CASSLYGYEQYF | 12 | TRBJ2-7 | . | . | TRBV27
TGTGCCAGCAGCTTAGAGCACCACAGGGCGTTCTTC | CASSLEHHRAFF | 12 | TRBJ2-1 | . | . | TRBV7-9
TGTGCCAGCAGCGCTCGGAGGGGCTCAAACACCGGGGAGCTGTTTTTT | CASSARRGSNTGELFF | 16 | TRBJ2-2 | . | . | TRBV9
TGTGCCAGCAGCTTAGCTCGGGGGGCTGGGGCCAACGTCCTGACTTTC | CASSLARGAGANVLTF | 16 | TRBJ2-6 | . | TRBD2 | TRBV11-2
TGTGCCTGGAGTCCGGGACAGGGGACTTGGCCCCAGCATTTT | CAWSPGQGTWPQHF | 14 | TRBJ1-5 | . | TRBD1 | TRBV30
TGTGCCAGCAGCGTAGATGGACAGGGGGCTTCACCCCTCCACTTT | CASSVDGQGASPLHF | 15 | TRBJ1-6 | . | TRBD1 | TRBV9
TGTGCCAGCTCACCCCCGGCGGGGGGGACCCAGTACTTC | CASSPPAGGTQYF | 13 | TRBJ2-5 | few | TRBD2 | TRBV18
TGTGCCAGCAGGAATCAGGGCCAGGGAGCTTTCTTT | CASRNQGQGAFF | 12 | TRBJ1-1 | . | . | TRBV5-5
TGTGCCAGCAGTTCGGGCTTACAGGGGCATGGCTACACCTTC | CASSSGLQGHGYTF | 14 | TRBJ1-2 | . | TRBD1 | TRBV2
TGTGCCAGCAGCGCTTCTAGCGGGGGGGTCACAGATACGCAGTATTTT | CASSASSGGVTDTQYF | 16 | TRBJ2-3 | . | TRBD2 | TRBV9
TGTGCCAGTAGTACCGCTCCGGGACAGTCAAGCAATGAGCAGTTCTTC | CASSTAPGQSSNEQFF | 16 | TRBJ2-1 | . | TRBD1 | TRBV19
TGTGCCAGCAGCCTAGCGGGAGGGGGAGAGACCCAGTACTTC | CASSLAGGGETQYF | 14 | TRBJ2-5 | . | TRBD2 | TRBV7-9
TGTGCCAGCAGGCCTCAGGGGCCTTCGAATTCACCCCTCCACTTT | CASRPQGPSNSPLHF | 15 | TRBJ1-6 | . | . | TRBV6-5
TGCAGCGTTGAAAAAACAGGGGGCGGAGTAGGAGCTTTCTTT | CSVEKTGGGVGAFF | 14 | TRBJ1-1 | . | TRBD1 | TRBV29-1
TGTGCCAGCAGTGAACGGGGACAGGGCCCCTACGAGCAGTACTTC | CASSERGQGPYEQYF | 15 | TRBJ2-7 | . | TRBD1 | TRBV2
TGCGCCAGCAGCGAGGGATATCTTACTAGCGATACGTTGGGGGATGAGCAGTTCTTC | CASSEGYLTSDTLGDEQFF | 19 | TRBJ2-1 | . | TRBD2 | TRBV4-3
TGTGCCTGGACCTCTCATGGGGCCCCGAGTGGGACCCAGTACTTC | CAWTSHGAPSGTQYF | 15 | TRBJ2-5 | . | . | TRBV30
TGTGCCAGCACCCCTAGCTGGGGTCGAGCCTACGAGCAGTACTTC | CASTPSWGRAYEQYF | 15 | TRBJ2-7 | . | . | TRBV6-5
TGTGCCGGGGCGGCAGGGGTAAATTCACCCCTCCACTTT | CAGAAGVNSPLHF | 13 | TRBJ1-6 | . | . | TRBV30
TGTGCCAGCAGCGCCACAGGGGAAAACACCGGGGAGCTGTTTTTT | CASSATGENTGELFF | 15 | TRBJ2-2 | . | TRBD1 | TRBV9
TGTGCCAGCAGCAGGACAGGGTCGAACACTGAAGCTTTCTTT | CASSRTGSNTEAFF | 14 | TRBJ1-1 | . | TRBD1 | TRBV5-6
TGTGCCAGCAGCCAAGCACTAGCGGATTCCTACGAGCAGTACTTC | CASSQALADSYEQYF | 15 | TRBJ2-7 | . | TRBD2 | TRBV4-2
TGTGCCAGCAGTGAAACAGGGGGCTATGGCTACACCTTC | CASSETGGYGYTF | 13 | TRBJ1-2 | . | TRBD1 | TRBV27
TGTGCCAGCGGGGGTGGGACAGGGTACAATGAGCAGTTCTTC | CASGGGTGYNEQFF | 14 | TRBJ2-1 | . | TRBD1 | TRBV2